The 22 T cell receptor beta chains listed next were all sequenced from one sample in a study of blood T cell repertoires in COVID-19. The protocol was immunoSEQ multiplex PCR, while the TCRdb copy is restricted to in-frame clones and leaves out a portion. The data contain 45,000 or so clones, about nine tenths of them seen just once; the ten biggest clones take up roughly a sixth. Sample: peripheral blood. These receptors originate from an older man with active COVID-19.

The CDR3 nucleotides are TGTGCCAGCAGTTTATTCCAGTACGCTGAAGCTTTCTTT. It yields the protein CASSLFQYAEAFF. The chain is built from TRBV12-3 or TRBV12-4 and TRBJ1-1; D is unclear. The CDR3 loop spans 13 amino acids. Deletions cut 2 bases from V and 6 bases from J, with 10 bases between.

V is TRBV4-1 and J is TRBJ2-1, with 7 bases lining up with TRBD2. Germline values: CDR1 MGHRA, CDR2 YSYEKL. The CDR3 spans 16 residues. V was pared by 1 base and J by 0 bases, with 3 bases of the junction left unmatched. CDR3 loop: CASSQVGGGSYNEQFF. CDR3 sequence (DNA): TGCGCCAGCAGCCAAGTGGGCGGGGGCTCCTACAATGAGCAGTTCTTC.

The chain carries TRBV3-1 (or the pseudogene TRBV3-2) and TRBJ1-4; TRBD1 matches at 9 bases. This CDR3 contains 16 residues. The germline V gene encodes CDR1 LGHDT and CDR2 YNNKEL (reference sequence). Germline trimming cut 1 base from V and 3 bases from J; bases unmatched to any gene: 3. CDR3 in DNA: TGTGCCAGCAGCCAAGGGACAGGGGTCGCTAATGAAAAACTGTTTTTT. As protein: CASSQGTGVANEKLFF.

This chain connects TRBV7-9 to TRBJ2-3; no firm D call. This CDR3 comprises 14 residues. Germline lookup yields CDR1 SEHNR and CDR2 FQNEAQ (reference sequence). The ends were cut back, 2 bases at V and 2 bases at J, with 8 bases in the middle. This chain's CDR3 is CASSLRGSTDTQYF. The CDR3 DNA reads TGTGCCAGCAGCTTACGCGGATCCACAGATACGCAGTATTTT.

The chain couples TRBV9 to TRBJ2-1, with 7 nucleotides matching TRBD2. Germline V gives CDR1 SGDLS, CDR2 YYNGEE. This CDR3 has 12 residues. Trimming cost V 3 bases and J 10 bases; bases outside gene matches: 4. CDR3 sequence (DNA): TGTGCCAGCAGCGGGACTAGTTTGGAGCAGTTCTTC. It is translated as CASSGTSLEQFF.

This chain joins TRBV5-6 and TRBJ2-1; D is possibly TRBD2 (6 bases). The CDR3 has 15 residues. CDR1 is SGHDT and CDR2 is YYEEEE in the germline V gene. The germline V and J ends were trimmed by 0 bases and 6 bases, with 13 bases remaining between them. CDR3 residues: CASSLEPRRGNEQFF. The CDR3 region has the DNA TGTGCCAGCAGCTTGGAACCCCGGCGGGGCAATGAGCAGTTCTTC.

This rearrangement joins TRBV19 to TRBJ1-2; maybe TRBD1 (6 bases). Trimming removed 4 bases from V and 7 bases from J, with 13 bases in between. The CDR3 extends over 13 amino acids. Per the germline V gene, CDR1 is LNHDA and CDR2 is SQIVND (reference sequence). The CDR3: CASSTRTDLGYTF. DNA for the CDR3: TGTGCCAGTAGTACCAGGACAGACCTTGGCTACACCTTC.

V usage is TRBV3-1 (or the pseudogene TRBV3-2) and J usage is TRBJ2-5; 9 bases map to TRBD2. Trimming took 3 bases from V and 4 from J; bases not matched to a gene: 9. This CDR3 has 16 residues. Germline CDR1 reads LGHDT; CDR2 reads YNNKEL (reference sequence). The CDR3 region is CASSHLPGGGGETQYF. The CDR3, as DNA: TGTGCCAGCAGCCATCTCCCTGGCGGGGGGGGAGAGACCCAGTACTTC.

The chain combines TRBV18 with TRBJ2-7; 16 nucleotides agree with TRBD2. Unmatched junction bases numbered 2, after V lost 0 bases and J lost 0 bases. Germline V gene data show CDR1 as KGHSH and CDR2 as LQKENI. CDR3 size: 18 residues. For the CDR3, the DNA is TGTGCCAGCTCACCACCGGGACTAGCGGGGGGGATCTCCTACGAGCAGTACTTC. Amino acids: CASSPPGLAGGISYEQYF.

The chain combines TRBV18 with TRBJ1-6; TRBD1 aligns across 8 bases. From germline, CDR1 is KGHSH and CDR2 LQKENI. V lost 6 bases to trimming and J lost 7 bases; unmatched junction nucleotides: 5. The CDR3 contains 14 residues. CDR3 residues: CASSRQGLNSPLHF. The CDR3, as DNA: TGTGCCAGCTCGCGACAGGGGTTAAATTCACCCCTCCACTTT.

This chain connects TRBV6-5 to TRBJ1-4, with D unresolved. The CDR3 length is 12 residues. Germline-derived CDR1 and CDR2 are MNHEY and SVGAGI. The V end lost 6 bases, the J end lost 4 bases, and 6 bases lay between the germline ends. CDR3 DNA sequence: TGTGCCAGCAGCAGAAATAATGAAAAACTGTTTTTT. Translation: CASSRNNEKLFF.

The chain has TRBV29-1 and TRBJ2-5, with 9 bases fitting TRBD1. V was clipped by 5 bases and J by 2 bases; unmatched bases: 3. Germline V gene lookup returns CDR1 SQVTM and CDR2 ANQGSEA. CDR3 length: 13 residues. The CDR3 DNA sequence: TGCAGCGTTCCCGGGACAGGGCAAGAGACCCAGTACTTC. Protein: CSVPGTGQETQYF.

This clone was recorded only once. The rearrangement joins TRBV19 to TRBJ2-7; tentative D call: TRBD2 (5 bases). The CDR3 has 14 residues. With 5 bases removed from V and 0 bases from J, the gap between germline ends came to 11 bases. CDR1 is LNHDA and CDR2 is SQIVND in the germline V gene (reference sequence). CDR3 in amino acids: CASSDQADSYEQYF. Here the CDR3 DNA reads TGTGCCAGTAGTGATCAAGCGGACTCCTACGAGCAGTACTTC.

The chain uses TRBV29-1 and TRBJ1-1; a weak D match, TRBD1 (6 bases). Between the trimmed V and J ends, which lost 4 bases and 0 bases, there was a span of 15 bases. The germline V gene encodes CDR1 SQVTM and CDR2 ANQGSEA. The CDR3 runs to 15 residues. The CDR3 DNA reads TGCAGCGTTGGGACAGCCAACGACATGAACACTGAAGCTTTCTTT. Its translation is CSVGTANDMNTEAFF.

The chain employs TRBV5-1 and TRBJ1-6; D is possibly TRBD1 (6 bases). Trimming left V 4 bases short and J 7 bases short, with 15 bases between. The germline V gene encodes CDR1 SGHRS and CDR2 YFSETQ. The CDR3 is 15 amino acids. This chain's CDR3 is CASSQTAGGNSPLHF. The CDR3 nucleotides are TGCGCCAGCAGCCAAACAGCTGGGGGCAATTCACCCCTCCACTTT.

This chain uses TRBV5-1 with TRBJ2-3, with 10 bases fitting TRBD2. V lost 0 bases and J lost 5; bases outside the gene matches: 9. The germline gives CDR1 SGHRS, CDR2 YFSETQ. The CDR3 runs 17 residues. CDR3 DNA sequence: TGCGCCAGCAGCTTGGTTCCCAGCGGGGGGGCTGGAGATACGCAGTATTTT. It encodes CASSLVPSGGAGDTQYF.

This sequence joins TRBV7-9 and TRBJ1-1, with D hard to call. Germline CDR1 and CDR2: SEHNR and FQNEAQ (reference sequence). There are 15 residues in the CDR3. V was cut by 1 base and J by 0 bases, with 9 bases left in between. The chain's CDR3 is CASSLVETMNTEAFF. The CDR3 bases are TGTGCCAGCAGCTTAGTGGAGACCATGAACACTGAAGCTTTCTTT.

The chain employs TRBV4-1 and TRBJ2-7; perhaps TRBD1 as D (5 bases). Trimming took 6 bases from V and 0 from J, leaving 15 bases between them. Germline values: CDR1 MGHRA, CDR2 YSYEKL. This CDR3 comprises 15 residues. The CDR3 DNA is TGCGCCAGCAGTTACAACCCGACAGCCTCCTACGAGCAGTACTTC. Its protein product is CASSYNPTASYEQYF.

This clone has more than one count but fewer than ten. V is TRBV7-8 and J is TRBJ2-3, with 11 bases fitting TRBD2. CDR1 SGHVS and CDR2 FQNEAQ come from the germline V gene. J lost 2 bases, V lost 5 bases, and 6 bases had no gene match. CDR3 size: 16 residues. DNA for the CDR3: TGTGCCAGCAGCCCCCGACTAGCGGGGAACACAGATACGCAGTATTTT. Its translation is CASSPRLAGNTDTQYF.

This chain joins TRBV25-1 and TRBJ1-2; 8 nucleotides line up with TRBD1. Germline CDR1 is MGHDK and CDR2 is SYGVNS. This CDR3 is built from 12 residues. After removal of 6 bases from V and 6 bases from J, the junction contained 3 bases not matched to a gene. CDR3 nucleotides: TGTGCCAGCAGGGACAGGGACAATGGCTACACCTTC. Its protein product is CASRDRDNGYTF.

The chain carries TRBV14 and TRBJ2-1, with 9 bases fitting TRBD1. Germline V CDR1 and CDR2: SGHDN, FVKESK. This CDR3 has 17 amino acids. J was trimmed by 0 bases and V by 5 bases; bases with no gene match: 8. The CDR3 region has the DNA TGTGCCAGCAGCACTAACCCGGGACAGGGCTCCTACAATGAGCAGTTCTTC. Translating it yields CASSTNPGQGSYNEQFF.

The V gene is TRBV19, the J gene TRBJ2-7; a possible D gene is TRBD1 (6 bases). The CDR3 covers 14 residues. Germline CDR1 reads LNHDA; CDR2 reads SQIVND (reference sequence). V gave up 6 bases and J gave up 2 bases, with 14 bases separating them. DNA of the CDR3: TGTGCCAGTAGCTCTACAGGGAACCCCTACGAGCAGTACTTC. Translating gives CASSSTGNPYEQYF.